This T cell receptor (beta chain) comes out of a study of CD8+ T cells in alopecia areata listed by TCRdb under 2018. In the study overall: The study used high-throughput TCRbeta sequencing to examine T cell clonal expansion in alopecia areata, in both the C3H/HeJ mouse model and human patients. RNA came from the PAXgene miRNA kit for fixed scalp, the miRNeasy kit for PBMCs, and the RNeasy kit for mouse skin. Scalp tissue and sorted CD4+ and CD8+ peripheral blood T cells from patchy and totalis/universalis alopecia areata patients and from healthy controls were covered by human TCRbeta sequencing. Clonality in the scalp was compared among normal scalp (n=4), patchy alopecia areata scalp (n=8), and alopecia totalis/universalis scalp (n=8). immunoSEQ multiplex PCR using 35 Vbeta forward primers and 13 Jbeta reverse primers was used to amplify TCRbeta CDR3 regions.

The V and J ends are trimmed by 5 bases and 0 bases, leaving 12 bases between them. CDR1 and CDR2 were assigned from the germline V gene as SGHVS and FQNEAQ. There are 15 amino acids in the CDR3, from cysteine to phenylalanine inclusive. Only CDR3 DNA is held: 45 bases, read in frame from base 1. From alopecia areata patients, peripheral blood was collected along with lesional scalp punch biopsies. PBMCs were separated by density centrifugation and stained for CD3, CD4 and CD8, after which CD4+ and CD8+ T cells were sorted on a FACSAria. Alopecia areata patients who were not treated were recruited through a multicenter biomarker study. In roughly five patients from the biomarker study, the blood CD8+ T cells went through an additional sort into NKG2D-low and NKG2D-high fractions. About this clone itself: Its specific antigen is unknown. No base-level quality is on record; no much larger clone is a single base apart.

The library was generated by the immunoSEQ multiplex PCR assay. For TCR sequencing, RNA was extracted from every sample and reverse transcribed into cDNA to serve as template. First-strand cDNA was synthesized using SuperScript III with a 2:1 mix of oligo-dT and random hexamers. A synthetic immune receptor repertoire was used to assess amplification bias, and residual bias was removed computationally. In the original analysis: After raw reads were preprocessed to remove errors, the CDR3 was defined following IMGT conventions as running from the conserved cysteine to phenylalanine. To get clonality, Shannon entropy was normalized by log2 of the number of productive unique TCRs and the result was subtracted from 1. Whether scalp clones were CD4 or CD8 was inferred by matching scalp TCRbeta sequences against CD4 and CD8 repertoires sorted from blood. Sourced from immuneACCESS, this table was stored by TCRdb with only in-frame sequences that have V and J called. A share of the clones is absent; for the studies checked, an unresolved V gene accounts for under half, and the remainder has no known explanation. V and J calls and clone size come straight from that table; D and trimming were deduced from the DNA. The sample records approximately 130,000 clones, around 50% of which are singletons. The biggest ten clones account for 8% to 11% of the sample.

Broader findings and caveats from the paper: TCR sequences shared between patients were less clear than in mice, possibly partly because of HLA diversity in the patient population. Higher clonality and more expanded CD8+ clones were observed in lesional scalp than in normal scalp, particularly in alopecia totalis/universalis, a finding suggestive of antigenic drive. Scalp TCR repertoire analysis is complicated because resident alphabeta T cells in normal human skin are also sequenced, whereas mouse skin is dominated by gammadelta T cells.

The sequence links TRBV7-8 to TRBJ2-3, with the D gene call left open. Sequences were obtained from NKG2D-low CD8+ T cells sorted from blood. In light of the paper, this sample's cell subset or site label describes: sorted CD8+ NKG2D-low blood T cells. The receptor comes from a human donor with alopecia areata. In nucleotides, the sequence is TGTGCCAGCAGCCACTCCGGAGTAAGCACAGATACGCAGTATTTT. Translation gives CASSHSGVSTDTQYF.